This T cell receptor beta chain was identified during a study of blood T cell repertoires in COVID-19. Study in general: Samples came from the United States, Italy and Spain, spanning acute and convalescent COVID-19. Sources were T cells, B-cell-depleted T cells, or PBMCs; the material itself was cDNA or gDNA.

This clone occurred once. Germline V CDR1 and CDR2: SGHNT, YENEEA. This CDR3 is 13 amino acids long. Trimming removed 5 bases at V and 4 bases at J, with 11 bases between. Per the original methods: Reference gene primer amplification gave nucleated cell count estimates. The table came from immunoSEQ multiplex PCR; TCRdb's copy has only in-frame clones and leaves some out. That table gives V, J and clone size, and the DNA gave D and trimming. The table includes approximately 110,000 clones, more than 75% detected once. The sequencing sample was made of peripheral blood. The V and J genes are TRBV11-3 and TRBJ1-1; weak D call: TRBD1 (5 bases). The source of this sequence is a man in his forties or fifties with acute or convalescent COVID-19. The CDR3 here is CASSHGRGTEAFF. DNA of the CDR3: TGTGCCAGCAGCCATGGTAGGGGCACTGAAGCTTTCTTT.